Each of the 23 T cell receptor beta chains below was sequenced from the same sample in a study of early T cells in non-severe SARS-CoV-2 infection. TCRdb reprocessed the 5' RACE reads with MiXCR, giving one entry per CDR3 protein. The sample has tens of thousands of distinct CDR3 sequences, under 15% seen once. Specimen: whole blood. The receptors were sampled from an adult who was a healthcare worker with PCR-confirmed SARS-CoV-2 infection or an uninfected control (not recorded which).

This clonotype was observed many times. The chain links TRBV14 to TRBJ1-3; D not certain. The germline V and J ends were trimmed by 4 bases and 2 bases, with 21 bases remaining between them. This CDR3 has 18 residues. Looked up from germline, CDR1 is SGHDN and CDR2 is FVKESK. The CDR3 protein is CASSPFRGGVLTGNTIYF. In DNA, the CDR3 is TGTGCCAGCAGCCCCTTTCGAGGTGGGGTTCTTACTGGAAACACCATATATTTT.

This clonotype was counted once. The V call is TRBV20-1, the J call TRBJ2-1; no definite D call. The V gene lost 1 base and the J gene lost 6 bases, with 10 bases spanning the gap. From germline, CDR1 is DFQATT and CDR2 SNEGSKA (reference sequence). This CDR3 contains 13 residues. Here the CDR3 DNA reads TGCAGTGCTAGAGGACCCCTAGGCAATGAGCAGTTCTTC. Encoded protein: CSARGPLGNEQFF.

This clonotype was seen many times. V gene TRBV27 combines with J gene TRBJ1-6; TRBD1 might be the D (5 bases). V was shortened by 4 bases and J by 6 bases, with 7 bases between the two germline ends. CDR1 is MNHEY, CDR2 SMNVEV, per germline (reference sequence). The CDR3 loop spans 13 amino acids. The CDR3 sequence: CASSYRFNSPLHF. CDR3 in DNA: TGTGCCAGCAGTTACAGGTTTAATTCACCCCTCCACTTT.

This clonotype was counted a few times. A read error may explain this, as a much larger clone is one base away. CDR3 nucleotide sequence: TGCAGTGCTGGGCGGTTGGCGCCTAATGAAAAACTGTTTTTT. Protein product: CSAGRLAPNEKLFF. The chain combines TRBV20-1 with TRBJ1-4; D not resolved. The length of the CDR3 is 14 residues. Germline CDR1 is DFQATT and CDR2 is SNEGSKA (reference sequence). Trimming stripped 5 bases from V and 3 bases from J, with 13 bases between.

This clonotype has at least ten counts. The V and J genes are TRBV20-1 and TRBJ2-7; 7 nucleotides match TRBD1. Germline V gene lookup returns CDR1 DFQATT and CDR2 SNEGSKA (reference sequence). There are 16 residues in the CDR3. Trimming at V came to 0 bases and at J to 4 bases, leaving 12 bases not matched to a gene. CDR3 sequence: CSARDQTGRQGYEQYF. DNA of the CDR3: TGCAGTGCTAGAGACCAGACAGGGCGCCAGGGGTACGAGCAGTACTTC.

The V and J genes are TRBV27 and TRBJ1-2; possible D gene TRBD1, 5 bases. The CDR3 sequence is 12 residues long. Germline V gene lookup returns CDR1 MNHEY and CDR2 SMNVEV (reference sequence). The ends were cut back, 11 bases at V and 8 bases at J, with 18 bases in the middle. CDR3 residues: CASRTTGYGYTF. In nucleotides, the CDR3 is TGTGCCTCGCGGACAACGGGCTACGGCTACACCTTC.

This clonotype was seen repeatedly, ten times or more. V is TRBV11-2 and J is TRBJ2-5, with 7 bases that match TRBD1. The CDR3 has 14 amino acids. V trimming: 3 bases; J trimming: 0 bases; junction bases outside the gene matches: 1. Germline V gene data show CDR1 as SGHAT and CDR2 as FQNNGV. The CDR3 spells CASSLTGNQETQYF. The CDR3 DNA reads TGTGCCAGCAGCTTGACAGGGAACCAAGAGACCCAGTACTTC. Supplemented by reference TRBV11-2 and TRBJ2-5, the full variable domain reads EAGVAQSPRYKIIEKRQSVAFWCNPISGHATLYWYQQILGQGPKLLIQFQNNGVVDDSQLPKDRFSAERLKGVDSTLKIQPAKLEDSAVYLCASSLTGNQETQYFGPGTRLLVL.

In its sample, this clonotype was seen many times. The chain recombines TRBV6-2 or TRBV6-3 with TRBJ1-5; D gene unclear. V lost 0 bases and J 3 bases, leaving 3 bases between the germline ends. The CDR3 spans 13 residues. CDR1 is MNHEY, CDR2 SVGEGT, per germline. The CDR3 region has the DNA TGTGCCAGCAGTTACTCGGCCAATCAGCCCCAGCATTTT. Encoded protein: CASSYSANQPQHF.

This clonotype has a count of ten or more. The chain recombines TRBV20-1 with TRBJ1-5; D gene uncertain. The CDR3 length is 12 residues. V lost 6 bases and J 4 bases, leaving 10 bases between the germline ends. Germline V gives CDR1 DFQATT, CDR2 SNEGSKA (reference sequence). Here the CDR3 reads CSAKDGNQPQHF. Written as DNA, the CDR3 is TGCAGTGCCAAGGACGGGAATCAGCCCCAGCATTTT.

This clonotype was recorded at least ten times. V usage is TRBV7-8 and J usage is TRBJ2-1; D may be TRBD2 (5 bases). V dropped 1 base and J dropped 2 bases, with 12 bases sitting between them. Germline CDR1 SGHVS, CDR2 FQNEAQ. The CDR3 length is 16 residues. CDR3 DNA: TGTGCCAGCAGCTTAGAGGGCGGGCCTACCTACAATGAGCAGTTCTTC. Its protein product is CASSLEGGPTYNEQFF.

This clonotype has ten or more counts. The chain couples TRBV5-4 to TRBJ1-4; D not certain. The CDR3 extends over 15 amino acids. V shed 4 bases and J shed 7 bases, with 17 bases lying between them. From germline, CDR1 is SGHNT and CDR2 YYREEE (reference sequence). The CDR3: CASSPRREGGEKLFF. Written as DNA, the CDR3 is TGTGCCAGCAGCCCGCGCCGGGAGGGAGGTGAAAAACTGTTTTTT.

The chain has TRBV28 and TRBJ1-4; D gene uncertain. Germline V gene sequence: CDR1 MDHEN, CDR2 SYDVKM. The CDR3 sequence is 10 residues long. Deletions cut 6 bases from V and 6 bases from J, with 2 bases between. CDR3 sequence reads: CASRDEKLFF. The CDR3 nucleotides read TGTGCCAGCAGGGATGAAAAACTGTTTTTT.

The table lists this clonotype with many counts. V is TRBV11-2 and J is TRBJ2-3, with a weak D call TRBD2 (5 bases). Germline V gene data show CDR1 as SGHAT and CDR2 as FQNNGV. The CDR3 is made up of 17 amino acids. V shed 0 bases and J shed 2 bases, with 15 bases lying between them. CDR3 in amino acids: CASSLDLSLALTDTQYF. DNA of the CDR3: TGTGCCAGCAGCTTAGACCTTAGTCTAGCTCTCACAGATACGCAGTATTTT.

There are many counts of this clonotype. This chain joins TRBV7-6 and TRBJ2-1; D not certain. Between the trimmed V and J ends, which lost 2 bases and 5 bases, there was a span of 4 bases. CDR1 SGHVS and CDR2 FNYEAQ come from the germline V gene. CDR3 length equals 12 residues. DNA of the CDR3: TGTGCCAGCAGCTTATCCGACAATGAGCAGTTCTTC. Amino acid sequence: CASSLSDNEQFF.

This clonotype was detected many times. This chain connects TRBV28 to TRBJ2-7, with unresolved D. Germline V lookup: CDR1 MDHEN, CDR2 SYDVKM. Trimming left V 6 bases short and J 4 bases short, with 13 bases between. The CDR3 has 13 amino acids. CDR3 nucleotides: TGTGCCAGCAGCCGCACCCCTCTTTACGAGCAGTACTTC. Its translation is CASSRTPLYEQYF.

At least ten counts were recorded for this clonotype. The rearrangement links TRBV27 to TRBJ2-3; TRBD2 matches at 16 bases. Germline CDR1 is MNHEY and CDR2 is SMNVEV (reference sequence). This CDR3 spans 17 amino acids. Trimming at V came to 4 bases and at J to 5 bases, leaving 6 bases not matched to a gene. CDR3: CASSSIGTSGRGDTQYF. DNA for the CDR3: TGTGCCAGCAGTTCTATAGGGACTAGCGGGAGGGGAGATACGCAGTATTTT.

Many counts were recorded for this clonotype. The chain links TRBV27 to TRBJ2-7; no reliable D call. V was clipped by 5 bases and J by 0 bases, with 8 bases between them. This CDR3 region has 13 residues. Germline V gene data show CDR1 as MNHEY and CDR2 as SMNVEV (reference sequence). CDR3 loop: CASSLSASYEQYF. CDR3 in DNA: TGTGCCAGCAGTCTTTCAGCCTCCTACGAGCAGTACTTC.

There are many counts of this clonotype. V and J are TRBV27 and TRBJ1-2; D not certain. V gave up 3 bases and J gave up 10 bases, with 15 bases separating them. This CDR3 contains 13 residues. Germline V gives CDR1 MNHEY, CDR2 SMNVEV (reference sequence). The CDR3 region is CASSLNGASHYTF. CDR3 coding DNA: TGTGCCAGCAGTTTGAACGGAGCTTCCCACTACACCTTC.

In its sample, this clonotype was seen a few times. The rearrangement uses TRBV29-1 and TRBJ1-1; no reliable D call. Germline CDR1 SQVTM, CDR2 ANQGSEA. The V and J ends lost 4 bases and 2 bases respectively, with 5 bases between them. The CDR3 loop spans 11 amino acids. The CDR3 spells CSVAANTEAFF. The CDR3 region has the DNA TGCAGCGTTGCTGCCAACACTGAAGCTTTCTTT.

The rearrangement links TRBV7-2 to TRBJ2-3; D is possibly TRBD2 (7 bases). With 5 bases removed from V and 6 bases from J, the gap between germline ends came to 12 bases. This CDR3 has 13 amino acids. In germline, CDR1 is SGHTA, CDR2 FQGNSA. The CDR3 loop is CASSIRGADTQYF. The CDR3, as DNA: TGTGCCAGCAGCATTCGGGGGGCCGATACGCAGTATTTT.

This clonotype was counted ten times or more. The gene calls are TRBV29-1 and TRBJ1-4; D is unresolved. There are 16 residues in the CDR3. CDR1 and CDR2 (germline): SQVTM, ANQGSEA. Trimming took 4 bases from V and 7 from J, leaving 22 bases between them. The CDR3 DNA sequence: TGCAGCGTTGGGGGTGCATCGGGTTACGCTAGTGAAAAACTGTTTTTT. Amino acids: CSVGGASGYASEKLFF.

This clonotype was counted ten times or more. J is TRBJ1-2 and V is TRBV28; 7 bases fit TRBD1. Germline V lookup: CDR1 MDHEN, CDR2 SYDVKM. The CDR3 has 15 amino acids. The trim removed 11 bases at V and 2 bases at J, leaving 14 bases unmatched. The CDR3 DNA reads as TGTGCCGTTACCCGACCAGGGACAGCAAACTATGGCTACACCTTC. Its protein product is CAVTRPGTANYGYTF.

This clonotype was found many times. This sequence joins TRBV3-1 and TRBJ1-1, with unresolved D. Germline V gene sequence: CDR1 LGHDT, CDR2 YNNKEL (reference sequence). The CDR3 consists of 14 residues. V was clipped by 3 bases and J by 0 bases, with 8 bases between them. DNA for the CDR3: TGTGCCAGCAGCCATCGGTCCCTGAACACTGAAGCTTTCTTT. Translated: CASSHRSLNTEAFF.